The present TCR beta chain was sequenced within a study of blood T cell repertoires in COVID-19. The age range of participants was about 18 to 100 years, with residence in about two dozen US areas. Assignment of participants to cohorts was predicated upon participant-reported clinical history. TCRdb keeps only in-frame clones here, not all; method: immunoSEQ multiplex PCR. This table has fewer than 350,000 clones, approximately 91% appearing once. The CDR3 length is 11 residues. The germline V gene has CDR1 SNHLY and CDR2 FYNNEI. V was clipped by 6 bases and J by 6 bases, with 9 bases between them. The sample taken for sequencing was PBMCs or T cells enriched from blood (not recorded which). The TCR was taken from a woman between 40 and 50 years old with acute COVID-19. The chain uses TRBV2 and TRBJ2-7; possibly TRBD2 for D (7 bases). The chain's CDR3 is CASRGGLEQYF. The CDR3 DNA is TGTGCCAGCAGGGGGGGGCTCGAGCAGTACTTC.